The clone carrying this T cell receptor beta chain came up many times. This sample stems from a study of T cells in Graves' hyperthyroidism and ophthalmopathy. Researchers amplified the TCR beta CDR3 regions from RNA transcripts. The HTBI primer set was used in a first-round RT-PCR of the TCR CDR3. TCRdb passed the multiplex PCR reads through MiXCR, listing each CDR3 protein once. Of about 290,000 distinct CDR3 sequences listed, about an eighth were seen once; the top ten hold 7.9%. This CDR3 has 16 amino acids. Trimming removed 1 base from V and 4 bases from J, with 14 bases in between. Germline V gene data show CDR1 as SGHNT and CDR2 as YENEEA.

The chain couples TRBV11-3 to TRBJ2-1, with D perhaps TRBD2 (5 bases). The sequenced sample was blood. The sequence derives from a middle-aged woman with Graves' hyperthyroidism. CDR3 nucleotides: TGTGCCAGCAGCTTAGGTTCTAGCATGGGTTACAATGAGCAGTTCTTC. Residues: CASSLGSSMGYNEQFF.